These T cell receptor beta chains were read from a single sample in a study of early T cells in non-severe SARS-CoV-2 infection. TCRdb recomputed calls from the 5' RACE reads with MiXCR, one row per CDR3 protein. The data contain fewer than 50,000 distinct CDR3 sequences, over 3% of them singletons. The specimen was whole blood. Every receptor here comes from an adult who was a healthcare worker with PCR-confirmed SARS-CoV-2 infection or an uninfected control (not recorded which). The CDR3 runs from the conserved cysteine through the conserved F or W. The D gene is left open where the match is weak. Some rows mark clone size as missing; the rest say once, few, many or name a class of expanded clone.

CDR3 protein: CASSLLASGRNNEQFF; CDR3 DNA: TGTGCCAGCAGCTTACTCGCTAGCGGGAGGAACAATGAGCAGTTCTTC; clone size: many; J gene: TRBJ2-1; D gene: TRBD2; V gene: TRBV7-2
CDR3 protein: CASTDEGARGGSSYNEQFF; CDR3 DNA: TGTGCCAGCACCGATGAGGGGGCCCGCGGAGGAAGCTCCTACAATGAGCAGTTCTTC; clone size: many; J gene: TRBJ2-1; D gene: TRBD1; V gene: TRBV3-1
CDR3 protein: CASSTQTSGRAREQFF; CDR3 DNA: TGTGCCAGCAGCACACAGACTAGCGGGAGGGCCCGGGAGCAGTTCTTC; clone size: many; J gene: TRBJ2-1; D gene: TRBD2; V gene: TRBV13
CDR3 protein: CATRGQGATDTQYF; CDR3 DNA: TGTGCCACCAGAGGACAGGGGGCCACAGATACGCAGTATTTT; clone size: .; J gene: TRBJ2-3; D gene: TRBD1; V gene: TRBV24-1
CDR3 protein: CASSFSRAGGRLNYGYTF; CDR3 DNA: TGTGCCAGCAGCTTTTCTCGGGCAGGGGGCAGACTTAACTATGGCTACACCTTC; clone size: .; J gene: TRBJ1-2; D gene: TRBD1; V gene: TRBV7-2
CDR3 protein: CAWSVGSNEQFF; CDR3 DNA: TGTGCCTGGAGTGTAGGTTCGAATGAGCAGTTCTTC; clone size: many; J gene: TRBJ2-1; D gene: .; V gene: TRBV30
CDR3 protein: CASSWTTRTDTQYF; CDR3 DNA: TGCGCCAGCAGCTGGACCACTCGCACAGATACGCAGTATTTT; clone size: many; J gene: TRBJ2-3; D gene: .; V gene: TRBV5-1
CDR3 protein: CAWSVLAGSSLYNEQFF; CDR3 DNA: TGTGCCTGGAGTGTACTGGCCGGCTCCAGTCTCTACAATGAGCAGTTCTTC; clone size: many; J gene: TRBJ2-1; D gene: .; V gene: TRBV30
CDR3 protein: CASTWEGNTEAFF; CDR3 DNA: TGTGCCAGCACGTGGGAAGGGAACACTGAAGCTTTCTTT; clone size: many; J gene: TRBJ1-1; D gene: .; V gene: TRBV6-1
CDR3 protein: CASSPTGLNTEAFF; CDR3 DNA: TGTGCCAGCAGCCCGACAGGCTTGAACACTGAAGCTTTCTTT; clone size: .; J gene: TRBJ1-1; D gene: .; V gene: TRBV7-8
CDR3 protein: CASSLPFSGGTDTQYF; CDR3 DNA: TGTGCCAGCAGCCTCCCATTTAGCGGGGGCACAGATACGCAGTATTTT; clone size: many; J gene: TRBJ2-3; D gene: TRBD2; V gene: TRBV11-2
CDR3 protein: CSAVRTSGGTYNEQFF; CDR3 DNA: TGCAGTGCTGTTCGGACTAGCGGGGGAACGTACAATGAGCAGTTCTTC; clone size: many; J gene: TRBJ2-1; D gene: TRBD2; V gene: TRBV20-1
CDR3 protein: CSASNPGGQNTQYF; CDR3 DNA: TGCAGTGCTAGTAACCCGGGGGGTCAAAATACGCAGTATTTT; clone size: .; J gene: TRBJ2-3; D gene: TRBD2; V gene: TRBV20-1
CDR3 protein: CASSFAGTSGVNEQFF; CDR3 DNA: TGTGCCAGCAGCTTTGCCGGGACTAGCGGGGTTAATGAGCAGTTCTTC; clone size: many; J gene: TRBJ2-1; D gene: TRBD2; V gene: TRBV5-6
CDR3 protein: CASSYREGSYEQYF; CDR3 DNA: TGTGCCAGCAGTTATCGAGAGGGCTCCTACGAGCAGTACTTC; clone size: many; J gene: TRBJ2-7; D gene: .; V gene: TRBV6-2/TRBV6-3
CDR3 protein: CASSFPGRDSPLHF; CDR3 DNA: TGTGCCAGCAGTTTCCCAGGGAGGGATTCACCCCTCCACTTT; clone size: many; J gene: TRBJ1-6; D gene: .; V gene: TRBV27
CDR3 protein: CASSSIQGSRGGTQYF; CDR3 DNA: TGTGCCAGCAGCTCTATACAGGGGTCCCGGGGAGGTACGCAGTATTTT; clone size: many; J gene: TRBJ2-3; D gene: .; V gene: TRBV11-2
CDR3 protein: CASSPRRERYEQYF; CDR3 DNA: TGTGCCAGCAGCCCACGGCGGGAGAGGTACGAGCAGTACTTC; clone size: many; J gene: TRBJ2-7; D gene: TRBD2; V gene: TRBV13
CDR3 protein: CASSLSAAAGHYNEQFF; CDR3 DNA: TGTGCCAGCAGCTTATCAGCGGCCGCAGGCCATTACAATGAGCAGTTCTTC; clone size: many; J gene: TRBJ2-1; D gene: .; V gene: TRBV7-9
CDR3 protein: CACGRISGANVLTF; CDR3 DNA: TGTGCCTGCGGGAGAATTTCAGGGGCCAACGTCCTGACTTTC; clone size: many; J gene: TRBJ2-6; D gene: .; V gene: TRBV30
CDR3 protein: CASSQNSGGREQFF; CDR3 DNA: TGTGCCAGCAGTCAAAATAGCGGGGGGCGTGAGCAGTTCTTC; clone size: many; J gene: TRBJ2-1; D gene: TRBD2; V gene: TRBV2
CDR3 protein: CSARDPLSVGEEQYF; CDR3 DNA: TGCAGTGCTAGAGATCCCCTAAGTGTCGGGGAAGAGCAGTACTTC; clone size: many; J gene: TRBJ2-7; D gene: .; V gene: TRBV20-1
CDR3 protein: CASSPQLGSPLHF; CDR3 DNA: TGTGCCAGCAGCCCTCAGTTGGGCTCACCCCTCCACTTT; clone size: many; J gene: TRBJ1-6; D gene: .; V gene: TRBV27
CDR3 protein: CASSLVRLAGSYNEQFF; CDR3 DNA: TGTGCCAGCAGCTTAGTGCGACTAGCGGGTAGCTACAATGAGCAGTTCTTC; clone size: many; J gene: TRBJ2-1; D gene: TRBD2; V gene: TRBV7-8
CDR3 protein: CASSLRANSYSGANVLTF; CDR3 DNA: TGTGCCAGCAGCTTACGGGCCAATAGTTACTCTGGGGCCAACGTCCTGACTTTC; clone size: .; J gene: TRBJ2-6; D gene: .; V gene: TRBV11-2
CDR3 protein: CASSPTVGEQFF; CDR3 DNA: TGTGCCAGTAGTCCTACTGTGGGTGAGCAGTTCTTC; clone size: many; J gene: TRBJ2-1; D gene: .; V gene: TRBV19
CDR3 protein: CASSRGRGSGNTIYF; CDR3 DNA: TGTGCCAGCAGCAGGGGAAGGGGCTCTGGAAACACCATATATTTT; clone size: many; J gene: TRBJ1-3; D gene: .; V gene: TRBV7-8
CDR3 protein: CASTLGGNEQFF; CDR3 DNA: TGTGCCAGTACGTTGGGGGGCAATGAGCAGTTCTTC; clone size: many; J gene: TRBJ2-1; D gene: .; V gene: TRBV12-3/TRBV12-4
CDR3 protein: CASSLGQENTEAFF; CDR3 DNA: TGCGCCAGCAGCTTGGGACAGGAGAACACTGAAGCTTTCTTT; clone size: many; J gene: TRBJ1-1; D gene: .; V gene: TRBV5-1
CDR3 protein: CASSLGTSHGYTF; CDR3 DNA: TGCGCCAGCAGCTTGGGAACCTCTCATGGCTACACCTTC; clone size: many; J gene: TRBJ1-2; D gene: .; V gene: TRBV5-1
CDR3 protein: CASSSGTGSEAFF; CDR3 DNA: TGTGCCAGCTCTTCCGGGACTGGCTCTGAAGCTTTCTTT; clone size: many; J gene: TRBJ1-1; D gene: .; V gene: TRBV18
CDR3 protein: CSVVGGGATDEQFF; CDR3 DNA: TGCAGCGTTGTTGGCGGGGGGGCGACGGATGAGCAGTTCTTC; clone size: many; J gene: TRBJ2-1; D gene: TRBD2; V gene: TRBV29-1
CDR3 protein: CASSPRSAGGNSPLHF; CDR3 DNA: TGTGCCAGCAGCCCCCGTTCGGCAGGGGGGAATTCACCCCTCCACTTT; clone size: .; J gene: TRBJ1-6; D gene: TRBD1; V gene: TRBV3-1
CDR3 protein: CSVVEIQETQYF; CDR3 DNA: TGCAGCGTTGTCGAGATCCAAGAGACCCAGTACTTC; clone size: many; J gene: TRBJ2-5; D gene: .; V gene: TRBV29-1
CDR3 protein: CASSVGGWEETQYF; CDR3 DNA: TGTGCCAGCAGTGTAGGAGGGTGGGAAGAGACCCAGTACTTC; clone size: .; J gene: TRBJ2-5; D gene: .; V gene: TRBV25-1
CDR3 protein: CASSIPYGYTF; CDR3 DNA: TGTGCCAGTAGTATTCCGTATGGCTACACCTTC; clone size: many; J gene: TRBJ1-2; D gene: .; V gene: TRBV19
CDR3 protein: CASSYRGGGYGYTF; CDR3 DNA: TGTGCCAGCAGTTACAGGGGAGGGGGCTATGGCTACACCTTC; clone size: many; J gene: TRBJ1-2; D gene: TRBD1; V gene: TRBV12-3/TRBV12-4
CDR3 protein: CASSVGQGRSYEQYF; CDR3 DNA: TGTGCCAGCAGCGTAGGCCAGGGGAGGTCCTACGAGCAGTACTTC; clone size: many; J gene: TRBJ2-7; D gene: .; V gene: TRBV9
CDR3 protein: CSVFTGREAFF; CDR3 DNA: TGCAGCGTTTTCACCGGACGGGAAGCTTTCTTT; clone size: many; J gene: TRBJ1-1; D gene: .; V gene: TRBV29-1
CDR3 protein: CSVEYVGEQYF; CDR3 DNA: TGCAGCGTTGAGTACGTTGGCGAGCAGTACTTC; clone size: .; J gene: TRBJ2-7; D gene: .; V gene: TRBV29-1
CDR3 protein: CASSVGGTSNQPQHF; CDR3 DNA: TGTGCCAGCAGCGTAGGGGGGACTAGCAATCAGCCCCAGCATTTT; clone size: many; J gene: TRBJ1-5; D gene: .; V gene: TRBV9
CDR3 protein: CATSPQGTGELFF; CDR3 DNA: TGTGCCACCAGCCCCCAGGGTACCGGGGAGCTGTTTTTT; clone size: few; J gene: TRBJ2-2; D gene: .; V gene: TRBV24-1
CDR3 protein: CASSDWVRGTEAFF; CDR3 DNA: TGCGCCAGCAGTGATTGGGTACGGGGCACTGAAGCTTTCTTT; clone size: many; J gene: TRBJ1-1; D gene: .; V gene: TRBV10-2
CDR3 protein: CASSSAPGLVGHTF; CDR3 DNA: TGTGCCAGCAGTAGCGCGCCGGGACTGGTCGGCCACACCTTC; clone size: many; J gene: TRBJ1-2; D gene: .; V gene: TRBV6-2/TRBV6-3
CDR3 protein: CASSARVTGELFF; CDR3 DNA: TGTGCCAGCAGCGCAAGAGTAACCGGGGAGCTGTTTTTT; clone size: .; J gene: TRBJ2-2; D gene: .; V gene: TRBV13